This T cell receptor (beta chain) was found in a study of T cell repertoires in cytomegalovirus infection. Study details: Shared public TCR beta signatures pointed to both CMV infection and a matching HLA type.

Study findings and constraints: Pooled public TCR beta family frequency picked out CMV carriers with the relevant HLA.

Details on this clonotype: Its target is unknown.

The CDR3 runs 16 residues. V lost 5 bases, J lost 0 bases, and 16 bases lay in between. CDR1 and CDR2 (germline): SGHVT, SQSDAQ. TCRdb independently ran MiXCR on the reads; one entry per CDR3 protein. The sample consists of under 800,000 distinct CDR3 sequences, 20% to 25% of them appearing once. The sequence was obtained from a human donor in good health (CMV status not recorded). Some clones in this sample may be carry-over from other donors' samples. The sample consisted of CD8+ T cells from PBMCs. The J gene is TRBJ2-5, the V gene TRBV7-4, with D possibly TRBD2 on 7 matching bases. The DNA for the CDR3 is TGTGCCAGCAGCAACAGGGAGGGAGGGAACCAAGAGACCCAGTACTTC. Protein product: CASSNREGGNQETQYF.